These T cell receptor beta chains were read from a single sample in a study of PD-1 blockade in classical Hodgkin lymphoma. The table came from immunoSEQ multiplex PCR; TCRdb's copy has only in-frame clones and leaves some out. The sample holds tens of thousands of clones, roughly four fifths seen once. The material was peripheral blood mononuclear cells (PBMCs), obtained before the fourth cycle of nivolumab. The receptor source for this set is a human donor with classical Hodgkin lymphoma. The CDR3 runs from the conserved cysteine through the conserved F or W. The D gene is left open where the match is weak. Where a row states a size, it is once, few, many or the class of an expanded clone; other rows omit it.

>NA|TRBV7-2|14|NA|TRBJ1-2
TGTGCCAGCAGCTGGACGTACCCTAACTATGGCTACACCTTC
CASSWTYPNYGYTF
>NA|TRBV9|15|NA|TRBJ1-4
TGTGCCAGCAGCGTAACACCTGCAACTAATGAAAAACTGTTTTTT
CASSVTPATNEKLFF
>TRBD2|TRBV10-3|18|NA|TRBJ2-5
TGTGCCATCAGATACGGACTAGCGGGAGGGTTTTTGGGGGAGACCCAGTACTTC
CAIRYGLAGGFLGETQYF
>NA|TRBV27|14|NA|TRBJ1-5
TGTGCCAGCAGGCCAGGGACGGCGGGTCAGCCCCAGCATTTT
CASRPGTAGQPQHF
>NA|TRBV18|16|few|TRBJ1-1
TGTGCCAGCTCACCAAATACGGGGGGCGCGAACACTGAAGCTTTCTTT
CASSPNTGGANTEAFF
>NA|TRBV28|13|NA|TRBJ2-4
TGTGCCAGCAGTCATGGACAGAACAACATTCAGTACTTC
CASSHGQNNIQYF
>NA|TRBV5-6|14|NA|TRBJ2-3
TGTGCCAGCAGCCTTATACTAAGCACAGATACGCAGTATTTT
CASSLILSTDTQYF
>TRBD1|TRBV5-8|16|NA|TRBJ2-7
TGTGCCAGCAGCTTTATGTTCGGGACAGGGGATGAAGAGCAGTACTTC
CASSFMFGTGDEEQYF
>NA|TRBV9|14|NA|TRBJ2-5
TGTGCCAGCAGCGGAGGTGGGGCGGAGGAGACCCAGTACTTC
CASSGGGAEETQYF
>NA|TRBV2|15|NA|TRBJ1-2
TGTGCCAGCAGTCTACCCCTGGCGGGGAACTATGGCTACACCTTC
CASSLPLAGNYGYTF
>NA|TRBV10-1|17|once|TRBJ2-1
TGCGCCAGCACCCCTGGAGTCACGGGGGGCCCCTACAATGAGCAGTTCTTC
CASTPGVTGGPYNEQFF
>TRBD1|TRBV18|15|NA|TRBJ1-1
TGTGCCAGCTCGGTAAGCGGACAGGGAGGCACTGAAGCTTTCTTT
CASSVSGQGGTEAFF
>TRBD2|TRBV19|15|NA|TRBJ2-1
TGTGCCAGTAGTATTCGAGCGGGAGAGTCAAATGAGCAGTTCTTC
CASSIRAGESNEQFF
>NA|TRBV6-6|16|NA|TRBJ2-7
TGTGCCAGCAGTTACTCGTGGGGACAAGAAAACTACGAGCAGTACTTC
CASSYSWGQENYEQYF
>NA|TRBV11-1|13|NA|TRBJ2-5
TGTGCCAGCAGCTCCGGTTCTAGAGAGACCCAGTACTTC
CASSSGSRETQYF
>NA|TRBV7-9|13|NA|TRBJ2-6
TGTGCCAGCAGCTCCCCTGGGGCCAACGTCCTGACTTTC
CASSSPGANVLTF
>TRBD2|TRBV5-1|17|NA|TRBJ2-1
TGCGCCAGCAGCTTAGGGATCGTGAGGGAGGGCCGCAATGAGCAGTTCTTC
CASSLGIVREGRNEQFF
>NA|TRBV7-9|13|few|TRBJ2-2
TGTGCCAGCAGCTTAGTGACCACCGGGGAGCTGTTTTTT
CASSLVTTGELFF
>NA|TRBV10-3|14|NA|TRBJ1-5
TGTGCCATCAGTGGGACGGATAGCAATCAGCCCCAGCATTTT
CAISGTDSNQPQHF
>TRBD2|TRBV9|14|NA|TRBJ2-7
TGTGCCAGCAGCCCGCGGGAGATTTCCTACGAGCAGTACTTC
CASSPREISYEQYF
>NA|TRBV9|16|NA|TRBJ2-6
TGTGCCAGCAGCCAAGGTACGACCTCTGGGGCCAACGTCCTGACTTTC
CASSQGTTSGANVLTF
>NA|TRBV7-7|13|few|TRBJ1-1
TGTGCCAGCAGCTTAGACCTGAACACTGAAGCTTTCTTT
CASSLDLNTEAFF
>NA|TRBV30|13|NA|TRBJ1-1
TGTGCCTCAGCCGGGACCTGGGCCACTGAAGCTTTCTTT
CASAGTWATEAFF
>NA|TRBV19|15|NA|TRBJ1-2
TGTGCCAGTAGTACTAAAAGGGGCCCCTACTATGGCTACACCTTC
CASSTKRGPYYGYTF
>NA|TRBV6-5|13|NA|TRBJ1-5
TGTGCCAGCAGTTGGGGTTCTAGCCAGCCCCAGCATTTT
CASSWGSSQPQHF
>NA|TRBV15|17|once|TRBJ1-1
TGTGCCACCAGCAAGAGGGGGTGGGGCAGAAAGGACACTGAAGCTTTCTTT
CATSKRGWGRKDTEAFF
>NA|TRBV6-6|16|NA|TRBJ2-5
TGTGCCAGCAGTTACGGTGCTAGCGAATGGGGAGAGACCCAGTACTTC
CASSYGASEWGETQYF
>TRBD1|TRBV14|14|NA|TRBJ1-2
TGTGCCAGCAGCCAAGACGGGACAGTCTATGGCTACACCTTC
CASSQDGTVYGYTF
>NA|TRBV7-9|12|NA|TRBJ2-5
TGTGCCAGCAGCTTGGGGCGTGAGACCCAGTACTTC
CASSLGRETQYF
>TRBD2|TRBV7-9|16|NA|TRBJ2-1
TGTGCCAGCAGTTCAGGGCCCAGGACGGGGGGCAATGAGCAGTTCTTC
CASSSGPRTGGNEQFF
>TRBD1|TRBV6-5|15|NA|TRBJ1-5
TGTGCCAGCGGCGATTACGGGACAGATGGGCAGCCCCAGCATTTT
CASGDYGTDGQPQHF
>TRBD1|TRBV5-1|16|once|TRBJ1-1
TGCGCCAGCAGCTTGGATCCAGGGGGTCTGAACACTGAAGCTTTCTTT
CASSLDPGGLNTEAFF
>NA|TRBV19|14|NA|TRBJ2-5
TGTGCCAGTAGTGTGGGCCCCCGGCAAGAGACCCAGTACTTC
CASSVGPRQETQYF
>NA|TRBV28|13|few|TRBJ1-1
TGTGCCAGCAGTTTCCTCCGAACGGGGGATGCTTTCTTT
CASSFLRTGDAFF
>NA|TRBV11-2|13|NA|TRBJ2-6
TGTGCCAGCAGCTTAAATGGGGCCAACGTCCTGACTTTC
CASSLNGANVLTF
>NA|TRBV5-5|14|NA|TRBJ2-7
TGTGCCAGCAGCCGAGCATCCAGCCCCAACGAGCAGTACTTC
CASSRASSPNEQYF
>NA|TRBV29-1|12|NA|TRBJ1-3
TGCAGCGTTCAGGGTACTGGAAACACCATATATTTT
CSVQGTGNTIYF
>NA|TRBV30|11|NA|TRBJ1-2
TGTGCCTGGGTTGGGAACTATGGCTACACCTTC
CAWVGNYGYTF
>NA|TRBV7-9|16|NA|TRBJ2-2
TGTGCCAGCAGCCCTGGACAGTCTCCCTTAACCGGGGAGCTGTTTTTT
CASSPGQSPLTGELFF
>NA|TRBV18|14|NA|TRBJ2-2
TGTGCCAGCAGAGACCGGGGGAACACCGGGGAGCTGTTTTTT
CASRDRGNTGELFF
>NA|TRBV7-9|12|once|TRBJ1-4
TGTGCCAGCAGCTCCGGACAATCAAAACTGTTTTTT
CASSSGQSKLFF
>TRBD1|TRBV25-1|16|NA|TRBJ1-2
TGTGCCAGCAGTGCGACGACAGGGAAAGGTTTCTATGGCTACACCTTC
CASSATTGKGFYGYTF
>TRBD2|TRBV11-2|16|NA|TRBJ2-1
TGTGCCAGCAGCTTTGCTCGCGGGAGGGGGGGAAATGAGCAGTTCTTC
CASSFARGRGGNEQFF
>NA|TRBV7-9|14|NA|TRBJ2-5
TGTGCCAGCAGCTTAGCGGGGGGACAAGAGACCCAGTACTTC
CASSLAGGQETQYF
>TRBD2|TRBV4-2|15|NA|TRBJ2-3
TGTGCCAGCAGCCGGGGGGAGGGTGGCACAGATACGCAGTATTTT
CASSRGEGGTDTQYF
>NA|TRBV28|13|NA|TRBJ1-5
TGTGCCAGCAGTTTACCCCAGTCGAGGGCCCAGCATTTT
CASSLPQSRAQHF
>TRBD1|TRBV18|16|NA|TRBJ1-5
TGTGCCAGCTCACCCGGCAGGGGGATTGGCAATCAGCCCCAGCATTTT
CASSPGRGIGNQPQHF
>TRBD2|TRBV7-2|16|NA|TRBJ2-1
TGTGCCAGCAGTAGAGTAGCGGGGGCCTCCTACAATGAGCAGTTCTTC
CASSRVAGASYNEQFF
>TRBD2|TRBV15|16|NA|TRBJ2-3
TGTGCCACCAGCAGAGATACCACTAGCGGTGCCTATACGCAGTATTTT
CATSRDTTSGAYTQYF
>NA|TRBV19|17|NA|TRBJ2-2
TGTGCCAGTAGTACCCACCTGGGAGTCGAGAAGCCCGGGGAGCTGTTTTTT
CASSTHLGVEKPGELFF
>NA|TRBV9|15|NA|TRBJ2-3
TGTGCCAGCAGTGCCAGATGGACTAGCACAGATACGCAGTATTTT
CASSARWTSTDTQYF
>NA|TRBV28|14|NA|TRBJ1-2
TGTGCCAGCAGGTCCACAGGGTTAAACTATGGCTACACCTTC
CASRSTGLNYGYTF
>NA|TRBV4-2|15|NA|TRBJ1-1
TGTGCCAGCAGCTTAGTTGACAGCATGAACACTGAAGCTTTCTTT
CASSLVDSMNTEAFF
>NA|TRBV4-1|16|NA|TRBJ1-3
TGCGCCAGCAGCCAAGATCCCTCTCCGTGGGGAAACACCATATATTTT
CASSQDPSPWGNTIYF
>NA|TRBV18|12|NA|TRBJ1-1
TGTGCCAGCTCACCAGGGGCCACTGAAGCTTTCTTT
CASSPGATEAFF
>TRBD1|TRBV27|14|few|TRBJ1-5
TGTGCCAGCAGTTCAAGACAGGGGGGTCAGCCCCAGCATTTT
CASSSRQGGQPQHF
>NA|TRBV9|15|NA|TRBJ1-3
TGTGCCAGCAGCCCGGACGGAATCTCTGGAAACACCATATATTTT
CASSPDGISGNTIYF
>NA|TRBV11-2|15|medium-sized|TRBJ1-1
TGTGCCAGCAGCTTAGTAAGGGGCAGGAACACTGAAGCTTTCTTT
CASSLVRGRNTEAFF
>NA|TRBV28|13|NA|TRBJ2-7
TGTGCCAGCAGTTTCGGCAGAGCCTACGAGCAGTACTTC
CASSFGRAYEQYF
>TRBD1|TRBV6-1|14|NA|TRBJ2-7
TGTGCCAGCAGTGAAGAACAGGGGGCCTACGAGCAGTACTTC
CASSEEQGAYEQYF